The rows below give T cell receptor beta chains drawn from one sample of a study of blood T cell repertoires in COVID-19. Libraries were prepared by immunoSEQ multiplex PCR; TCRdb keeps only in-frame clonotypes and omits some of them. The sample holds a few hundred thousand clones, 85% to 90% seen once. Sequencing used PBMCs or T cells enriched from blood (not recorded which). The origin of the receptors is a woman between 18 and 29 years old with acute COVID-19. Each CDR3 is given with its conserved first and last residue. The order of the fields is V gene, J gene, clone size, D gene, CDR3 DNA, CDR3 protein. The D gene is left open where the match is weak. A clone size is listed for some rows: how often the clone was seen (once, few, many), or a class if it is expanded.

TRBV5-5,TRBJ2-7,.,TRBD1,TGTGCCAGCACTCTCGGACAGGCCTACGAGCAGTACTTC,CASTLGQAYEQYF
TRBV12-3/TRBV12-4,TRBJ2-7,.,.,TGTGCCAGCAGTTCCCCGCGTGGTTACGAGCAGTACTTC,CASSSPRGYEQYF
TRBV5-1,TRBJ2-1,.,TRBD2,TGCGCCAGCAGCCGTTCGACTAGCGGGAGGGTAAACAATGAGCAGTTCTTC,CASSRSTSGRVNNEQFF
TRBV5-1,TRBJ2-6,.,.,TGCGCCAGCAGCTCCTGGAGTGCTGGGGCCAACGTCCTGACTTTC,CASSSWSAGANVLTF
TRBV27,TRBJ2-7,few,TRBD2,TGTGCCAGCAGTTCACTAGCGGGAGGAGCTCCCTACGAGCAGTACTTC,CASSSLAGGAPYEQYF
TRBV5-1,TRBJ1-5,.,.,TGCGCCAGCAGCTTGGGGTCTGAGGGACAGCCCCAGCATTTT,CASSLGSEGQPQHF
TRBV10-3,TRBJ2-3,.,.,TGTGCCATCAGTGAGTCGAGAGTGGGGGCGGGCCTTAGCACAGATACGCAGTATTTT,CAISESRVGAGLSTDTQYF
TRBV5-1,TRBJ2-5,once,TRBD1,TGCGCCAGCAGCCTTTACAGGGGCGGAGAGACCCAGTACTTC,CASSLYRGGETQYF
TRBV28,TRBJ2-7,.,TRBD1,TGTGCCAGCAGTGTATACCGGGACAGGTCCTACGAGCAGTACTTC,CASSVYRDRSYEQYF
TRBV30,TRBJ2-7,.,TRBD1,TGTGCCTGGAGTGAACAGGGGGAACCCTACGAGCAGTACTTC,CAWSEQGEPYEQYF
TRBV5-1,TRBJ2-7,.,.,TGCGCCAGTTCTCCGGGACACCGTGAGCAGTACTTC,CASSPGHREQYF
TRBV9,TRBJ2-1,once,TRBD2,TGTGCCAGCAGCGTAAATCCTAGCGGGAGGTTTGATAGATACAATGAGCAGTTCTTC,CASSVNPSGRFDRYNEQFF
TRBV7-9,TRBJ2-1,.,TRBD1,TGTGCCAGCAGCTTAGGGAAAGGGACAGGGATTTCCAATGAGCAGTTCTTC,CASSLGKGTGISNEQFF
TRBV6-4,TRBJ2-1,.,.,TGTGCCAGCAGTGACTCGTGGAGGTCTAGAGGGCAGTTCTTC,CASSDSWRSRGQFF
TRBV5-1,TRBJ1-4,once,TRBD1,TGCGCCAGCAGCTTGGCTGGGACAGATGAAAAACTGTTTTTT,CASSLAGTDEKLFF
TRBV6-5,TRBJ2-7,.,TRBD1,TGTGCCAGCAGGGGGACAGGGTCCGAGCAGTACTTC,CASRGTGSEQYF
TRBV28,TRBJ1-2,.,.,TGTGCCAGCAGTTTGGTTGGGGGCGGAGAAACCTATGGCTACACCTTC,CASSLVGGGETYGYTF
TRBV24-1,TRBJ1-2,.,.,TGTGCCACCAGTGATTTTAGACACAACTATGGCTACACCTTC,CATSDFRHNYGYTF
TRBV9,TRBJ1-6,once,TRBD1,TGTGCCAGCAGCCGGGACAGGGGCTATAATTCACCCCTCCACTTT,CASSRDRGYNSPLHF
TRBV11-1,TRBJ1-4,.,TRBD1,TGTGCCAGCAGCGCGGGACAGGGGCCAGAAAAACTGTTTTTT,CASSAGQGPEKLFF
TRBV10-3,TRBJ2-7,.,TRBD2,TGTGCCACTACGCTGGGCGGGAGGGCCAGCGAGCAGTACTTC,CATTLGGRASEQYF
TRBV6-5,TRBJ1-1,once,.,TGTGCCAGCAGGGTACTCATGAACACTGAAGCTTTCTTT,CASRVLMNTEAFF
TRBV5-1,TRBJ2-1,.,TRBD2,TGCGCCAGCAGCTTGCCTCCTAGCGGGAAATCCTACAATGAGCAGTTCTTC,CASSLPPSGKSYNEQFF
TRBV27,TRBJ1-2,.,TRBD1,TGTGCCAGCAGTTTCCGGGGACAGGGGGCCCCTTATGGCTACACCTTC,CASSFRGQGAPYGYTF
TRBV18,TRBJ2-2,.,.,TGTGCCAGCTCACCTCCGACAGGGAACACCGGGGAGCTGTTTTTT,CASSPPTGNTGELFF
TRBV7-9,TRBJ2-7,.,.,TGTGCCAGCAGCTTTTTGGACAGTCACCGGTCCGAGCAGTACTTC,CASSFLDSHRSEQYF
TRBV9,TRBJ1-2,.,.,TGTGCCAGCAGCCCTGAAGGCAGGGGAGGCTACACCTTC,CASSPEGRGGYTF
TRBV5-1,TRBJ1-1,.,.,TGCGCCAGCAGCTTGGGGGGGACGGTGGGACTCTACGAAGCTTTCTTT,CASSLGGTVGLYEAFF